The rows below give T cell receptor beta chains drawn from one sample of a study of early T cells in non-severe SARS-CoV-2 infection. TCRdb recomputed calls from the 5' RACE reads with MiXCR, one row per CDR3 protein. The sample records 45,000 or so distinct CDR3 sequences, roughly 11% being singletons. Sequencing was carried out using whole blood. The source of these receptors is an adult who was a healthcare worker with PCR-confirmed SARS-CoV-2 infection or an uninfected control (not recorded which). The CDR3 runs from the conserved cysteine through the conserved F or W. A D gene is named only where the DNA matches it firmly. Clone size appears in some rows only: once, few, many, or a class for an expanded clone.

V	J	D	size	CDR3	DNA
TRBV7-6	TRBJ2-2	-	many	CASSFTYRTGELFF	TGTGCCAGCAGCTTTACCTACAGGACCGGGGAGCTGTTTTTT
TRBV5-4	TRBJ2-5	-	few	CACKKGSSHQETQYF	TGTGCCTGTAAGAAAGGGAGCTCTCATCAAGAGACCCAGTACTTC
TRBV14	TRBJ2-1	TRBD2	many	CASSHVAGALNEQFF	TGTGCCAGCAGCCACGTAGCGGGGGCACTGAATGAGCAGTTCTTC
TRBV6-5	TRBJ2-3	-	many	CASSYSRDFTDTQYF	TGTGCCAGCAGTTACTCCAGGGACTTCACAGATACGCAGTATTTT
TRBV20-1	TRBJ1-1	TRBD1	few	CSARTGQGNTEAFF	TGCAGTGCTAGAACGGGACAGGGGAACACTGAAGCTTTCTTT
TRBV18	TRBJ1-3	-	few	CASSPPGGERNTIYF	TGTGCCAGCTCACCACCGGGAGGGGAACGGAACACCATATATTTT
TRBV5-8	TRBJ2-7	-	-	CASSLTHYEQYF	TGTGCCAGCAGCTTGACGCATTACGAGCAGTACTTC
TRBV5-6	TRBJ2-2	TRBD1	few	CASSFGQGPTGELFF	TGTGCCAGCAGCTTTGGACAGGGCCCCACCGGGGAGCTGTTTTTT
TRBV19	TRBJ1-3	TRBD1	-	CASSNHPGQAFSENTIYF	TGTGCCAGTAGTAACCATCCGGGACAGGCGTTCTCTGAAAACACCATATATTTT
TRBV2	TRBJ2-7	-	many	CASSIQGLGGEQYF	TGTGCCAGCAGTATTCAGGGTCTCGGTGGCGAGCAGTACTTC
TRBV12-5	TRBJ2-7	-	-	CASGRTVVYEQYF	TGTGCTAGTGGCCGGACAGTAGTCTACGAGCAGTACTTC
TRBV7-6	TRBJ1-1	-	-	CASSLVPRLDAEAFF	TGTGCCAGCAGCTTAGTGCCCCGGCTCGACGCTGAAGCTTTCTTT
TRBV6-2/TRBV6-3	TRBJ1-5	-	-	CASSFRTSTLENQPQHF	TGTGCCAGCAGTTTCCGGACATCCACCCTCGAAAATCAGCCCCAGCATTTT
TRBV11-2	TRBJ2-5	-	many	CASSIERVGAVTQYF	TGTGCCAGCAGCATCGAGAGGGTAGGAGCGGTGACCCAGTACTTC
TRBV7-2	TRBJ2-7	-	-	CASSLRTDPEQYF	TGTGCCAGCAGCCTACGGACAGACCCCGAGCAGTACTTC
TRBV10-3	TRBJ2-2	-	many	CAISESGAFTGELFF	TGTGCCATCAGTGAGTCGGGGGCCTTCACCGGGGAGCTGTTTTTT
TRBV7-2	TRBJ1-2	TRBD1	few	CASRPHGQGADGYTF	TGTGCCAGCAGACCCCACGGACAGGGGGCGGATGGCTACACCTTC
TRBV10-3	TRBJ2-7	TRBD1	many	CAISGLDRAEQYF	TGTGCCATCAGTGGCCTGGACAGGGCCGAGCAGTACTTC
TRBV2	TRBJ2-1	TRBD1	few	CASSGRDRELNEQFF	TGTGCCAGCAGTGGCCGGGACAGGGAGTTAAATGAGCAGTTCTTC
TRBV3-1	TRBJ1-2	TRBD1	many	CASSPDRGYGYTF	TGTGCCAGCAGCCCGGACAGGGGCTATGGCTACACCTTC
TRBV7-6	TRBJ2-2	TRBD2	many	CASSEGLAVTGELFF	TGTGCCAGCTCGGAGGGACTAGCGGTCACCGGGGAGCTGTTTTTT
TRBV4-3	TRBJ2-1	-	-	CASSQAVYNEQFF	TGCGCCAGCAGCCAAGCCGTTTACAATGAGCAGTTCTTC
TRBV12-3/TRBV12-4	TRBJ1-6	-	many	CASSYSNSPLHF	TGTGCCAGCAGTTACAGTAATTCACCCCTCCACTTT
TRBV11-1	TRBJ2-3	-	few	CASSFRDGSTDTQYF	TGTGCCAGCAGCTTCCGGGACGGTAGCACAGATACGCAGTATTTT
TRBV5-4	TRBJ1-1	-	many	CASSPRGGSTEAFF	TGTGCCAGCAGCCCCCGAGGGGGGAGCACTGAAGCTTTCTTT
TRBV7-8	TRBJ1-6	-	many	CASSLDGPSSPLHF	TGTGCCAGCAGCCTAGACGGTCCTTCTTCACCCCTCCACTTT
TRBV12-5	TRBJ2-3	-	few	CASGTRPPPSTDTQYF	TGTGCTAGTGGGACCCGACCCCCCCCAAGCACAGATACGCAGTATTTT
TRBV11-3	TRBJ2-2	TRBD1	many	CASSSRTGNTGELFF	TGTGCCAGCAGCTCCAGGACAGGGAACACCGGGGAGCTGTTTTTT
TRBV9	TRBJ2-7	-	few	CASSARFGGYEQYF	TGTGCCAGCAGCGCCCGGTTCGGCGGATACGAGCAGTACTTC
TRBV24-1	TRBJ2-1	-	many	CATSSSGASYNEQFF	TGTGCCACCAGTTCCTCGGGAGCCTCCTACAATGAGCAGTTCTTC
TRBV12-3/TRBV12-4	TRBJ2-3	-	-	CASSLVTSTDTQYF	TGTGCCAGCAGTTTAGTAACTAGCACAGATACGCAGTATTTT
TRBV5-1	TRBJ2-7	-	many	CASNPGTLNTYEQYF	TGCGCCAGCAATCCCGGGACACTGAACACCTACGAGCAGTACTTC
TRBV7-9	TRBJ2-7	TRBD2	medium-sized	CASSGTSGPYEQYF	TGTGCCAGCAGCGGGACTAGCGGACCTTACGAGCAGTACTTC
TRBV11-2	TRBJ2-1	-	-	CASSWENEQFF	TGTGCCAGCAGCTGGGAGAATGAGCAGTTCTTC
TRBV20-1	TRBJ2-7	TRBD2	few	CSARDSQRGSSYEQYF	TGCAGTGCTAGAGATTCCCAGCGGGGGAGCTCCTACGAGCAGTACTTC
TRBV7-9	TRBJ1-6	-	-	CASSPQGGYNSPLHF	TGTGCCAGCAGCCCCCAGGGAGGATATAATTCACCCCTCCACTTT
TRBV27	TRBJ2-3	TRBD2	few	CASSPLAGTDTQYF	TGTGCCAGCAGTCCCCTAGCGGGTACAGATACGCAGTATTTT
TRBV7-6	TRBJ2-5	TRBD1	-	CASSSGQGAQETQYF	TGTGCCAGCAGCTCCGGACAGGGGGCACAAGAGACCCAGTACTTC
TRBV20-1	TRBJ1-4	-	many	CSARRGVREKLFF	TGCAGTGCTAGGCGGGGGGTGCGTGAAAAACTGTTTTTT
TRBV11-2	TRBJ2-7	TRBD2	many	CASSSLAGGPSYEQYF	TGTGCCAGCAGCTCTCTAGCGGGGGGGCCCTCCTACGAGCAGTACTTC